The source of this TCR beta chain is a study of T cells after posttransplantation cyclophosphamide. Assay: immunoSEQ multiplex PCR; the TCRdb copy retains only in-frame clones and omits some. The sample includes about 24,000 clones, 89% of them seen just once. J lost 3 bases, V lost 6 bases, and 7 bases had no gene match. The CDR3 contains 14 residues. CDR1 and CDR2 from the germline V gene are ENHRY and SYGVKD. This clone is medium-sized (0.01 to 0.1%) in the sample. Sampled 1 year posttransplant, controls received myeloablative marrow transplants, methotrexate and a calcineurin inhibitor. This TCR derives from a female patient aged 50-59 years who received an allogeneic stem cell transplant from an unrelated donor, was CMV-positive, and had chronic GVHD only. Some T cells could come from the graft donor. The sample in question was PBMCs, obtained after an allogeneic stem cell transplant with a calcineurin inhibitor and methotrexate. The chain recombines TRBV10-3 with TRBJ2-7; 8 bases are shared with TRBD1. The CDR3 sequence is CAISDDRGIYEQYF. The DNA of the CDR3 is TGTGCCATCAGCGATGACAGGGGCATCTACGAGCAGTACTTC.